This T cell receptor (beta chain) came from a study of identifying expanded T cells in peripheral blood. Study-level findings and limits: Over approximately two and four weeks, about 15 and 18 clones changed, versus 1.2 between replicates. Two-week clone count variance significantly increased as total template count grew.

Comments on this clone: What it binds is unknown.

This CDR3 comprises 12 residues. Germline lookup yields CDR1 GTSNPN and CDR2 SVGIG (reference sequence). V shed 8 bases and J 6 bases; nucleotides not matched to a gene: 9. During the collection period, no donor immune events like infections were recorded. Using immunoSEQ multiplex PCR, the repertoire was profiled, and TCRdb retains in-frame clones only, with some absent. The sample records 100,000 to 150,000 clones, 84% being singletons. This receptor was identified in a person aged 18 to 69 in good health. The sample consisted of blood. The rearrangement joins TRBV30 to TRBJ2-7; TRBD1 agrees at 8 bases. The CDR3 reads CARRTGSGEQYF. In DNA, the CDR3 is TGTGCCCGACGGACAGGGTCAGGCGAGCAGTACTTC.